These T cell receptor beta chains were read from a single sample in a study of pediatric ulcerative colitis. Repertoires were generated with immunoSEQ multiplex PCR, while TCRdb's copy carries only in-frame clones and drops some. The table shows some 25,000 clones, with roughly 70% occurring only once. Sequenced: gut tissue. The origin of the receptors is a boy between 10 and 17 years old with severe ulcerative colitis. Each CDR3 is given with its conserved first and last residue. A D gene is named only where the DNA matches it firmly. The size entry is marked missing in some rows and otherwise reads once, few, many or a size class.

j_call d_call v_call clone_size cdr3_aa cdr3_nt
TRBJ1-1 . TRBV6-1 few CASSEIDSTEAFF TGTGCCAGCAGTGAGATTGACAGCACTGAAGCTTTCTTT
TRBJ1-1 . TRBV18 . CASSVNRDTEAFF TGTGCCAGCTCCGTCAATCGGGACACTGAAGCTTTCTTT
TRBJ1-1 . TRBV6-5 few CASTFSRTVSEAFF TGTGCCAGCACATTCAGTAGGACCGTATCTGAAGCTTTCTTT
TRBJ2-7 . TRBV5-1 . CASSLEGFSAYEQYF TGCGCCAGCAGCTTGGAGGGATTTTCGGCCTACGAGCAGTACTTC
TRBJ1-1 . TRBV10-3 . CAIRDRPNTEAFF TGTGCCATCAGAGACAGGCCGAACACTGAAGCTTTCTTT
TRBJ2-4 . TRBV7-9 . CATFKGAKNIQYF TGTGCAACCTTTAAGGGGGCCAAAAACATTCAGTACTTC
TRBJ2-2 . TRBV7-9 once CASSILASGELFF TGTGCCAGCAGCATTTTGGCGTCTGGGGAGCTGTTTTTT
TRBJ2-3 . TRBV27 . CASSLLRPSTDTQYF TGTGCCAGCAGTTTATTACGGCCTAGCACAGATACGCAGTATTTT
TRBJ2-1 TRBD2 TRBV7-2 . CASSQWGGGSSYNEQFF TGTGCCAGCAGCCAATGGGGCGGGGGGAGCTCCTACAATGAGCAGTTCTTC
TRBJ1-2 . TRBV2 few CASSVTLFRHPEDNYGYTF TGTGCCAGCAGTGTAACCCTCTTTAGGCACCCCGAGGATAACTATGGCTACACCTTC
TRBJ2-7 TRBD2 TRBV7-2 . CASSLERGPYEQYF TGTGCCAGCAGCTTAGAGCGGGGGCCCTACGAGCAGTACTTC
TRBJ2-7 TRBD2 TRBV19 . CASTPGTSGSGNSYEQYF TGTGCCAGTACCCCCGGGACTAGCGGGAGCGGAAACTCCTACGAGCAGTACTTC
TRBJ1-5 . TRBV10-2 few CASSESGVGQPQHF TGCGCCAGCAGTGAGTCAGGGGTGGGGCAGCCCCAGCATTTT
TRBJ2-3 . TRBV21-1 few CASPKRQPPWGDTQYF TGTGCCAGCCCCAAGCGACAGCCTCCATGGGGAGATACGCAGTATTTT
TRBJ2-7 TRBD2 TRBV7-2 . CASSFTGGSYEQYF TGTGCCAGCAGCTTTACGGGAGGGTCCTACGAGCAGTACTTC
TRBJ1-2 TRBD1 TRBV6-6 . CASYGDSYGYTF TGTGCCAGCTACGGGGACAGCTATGGCTACACCTTC
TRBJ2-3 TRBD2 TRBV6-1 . CASSEASGSPDTQYF TGTGCCAGCAGTGAAGCTAGCGGGAGCCCAGATACGCAGTATTTT
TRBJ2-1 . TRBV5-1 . CASSSDGQAVNEQFF TGCGCCAGCAGCTCCGACGGCCAAGCCGTCAATGAGCAGTTCTTC
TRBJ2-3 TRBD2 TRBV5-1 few CASSPPSGSSTDTQYF TGCGCCAGCAGCCCCCCCAGCGGGAGTAGCACAGATACGCAGTATTTT
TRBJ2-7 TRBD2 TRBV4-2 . CASSQDWEGSYEQYF TGTGCCAGCAGCCAAGATTGGGAGGGATCCTACGAGCAGTACTTC
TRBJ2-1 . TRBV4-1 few CASSQDGAGLYNEQFF TGCGCCAGCAGCCAAGACGGAGCGGGTCTATACAATGAGCAGTTCTTC
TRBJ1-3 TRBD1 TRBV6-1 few CASSGDRGSGNTIYF TGTGCCAGCAGTGGAGACAGGGGCTCTGGAAACACCATATATTTT
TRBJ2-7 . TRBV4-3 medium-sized CASSQAEGRISSYEQYF TGCGCCAGCAGCCAAGCTGAAGGACGGATTAGCTCCTACGAGCAGTACTTC
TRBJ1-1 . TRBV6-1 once CASSDPLPISTGWGTFF TGTGCCAGCAGTGACCCCCTTCCTATTTCGACAGGCTGGGGGACTTTCTTT
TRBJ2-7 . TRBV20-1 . CSAAEYYEQYF TGCAGTGCCGCTGAGTACTACGAGCAGTACTTC
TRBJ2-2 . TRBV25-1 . CASNQADGELFF TGTGCCAGCAATCAGGCGGACGGGGAGCTGTTTTTT
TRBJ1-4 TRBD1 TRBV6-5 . CASSEGTEAEKLFF TGTGCCAGCAGTGAAGGGACAGAGGCTGAAAAACTGTTTTTT
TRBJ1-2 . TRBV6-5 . CASSYGGSSLYEGYTF TGTGCCAGCAGTTACGGGGGTAGCTCCCTATATGAGGGCTACACCTTC
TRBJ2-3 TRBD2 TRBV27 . CASSPLIAGGTDTQYF TGTGCCAGCAGTCCCTTGATAGCGGGCGGCACAGATACGCAGTATTTT
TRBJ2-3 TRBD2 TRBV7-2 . CASSLGGLAGSDTQYF TGTGCCAGCAGCTTAGGGGGACTAGCGGGTTCAGATACGCAGTATTTT
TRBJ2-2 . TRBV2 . CASKEGVNTGELFF TGTGCCAGCAAGGAGGGAGTGAACACCGGGGAGCTGTTTTTT